The clone carrying this TCR beta chain was seen only a few times. Its cognate antigen is unknown. The TCR beta profiling, which covered VDJ combination and CDR3 sequence, was carried out using genomic DNA as the template. Each CDR3 protein gets one entry after TCRdb re-called the reads with MiXCR. In the table there are 200,000 to 250,000 distinct CDR3 sequences, 30% to 40% of which are singletons. This entry comes from a study of CD8+CD57+ T cells in acquired aplastic anemia. Study summary: DNA per sorted CD4+ or CD8+ sample ranged roughly 0.17 to 27.4 ug, averaging 3.2 ug. For CD4+ cells, healthy donors had an average of about 10 million reads. Study observations and caveats: Patients and controls shared 25 to 35 CD8+ CDR3 sequences, highly expressed in patients.

Germline values: CDR1 SGHNT, CDR2 YYREEE (reference sequence). The CDR3 runs 15 residues. J lost 7 bases, V lost 0 bases, and 7 bases had no gene match. This TCR came from a human donor in good health, serving as a control. The sample taken for sequencing was sorted CD4+, CD8+, or CD8+CD57+ T cells (not recorded which) from PBMCs. V usage is TRBV5-4 and J usage is TRBJ2-1; TRBD2 matches at 7 bases. For the CDR3, the DNA is TGTGCCAGCAGCTTGGGAAGCGGGATGGGAAATGAGCAGTTCTTC. Translating gives CASSLGSGMGNEQFF.